One T cell receptor beta chain is described in this entry. V lost 0 bases, J lost 2 bases, and 2 bases stayed unmatched. Germline V gene sequence: CDR1 SGHDN, CDR2 FVKESK. The CDR3 totals 15 residues. These data belong to a study of blood T cell repertoires in COVID-19. Looking at the study overall: PBMCs, B-cell-depleted T cells, or T cells were the source of the cDNA or gDNA that made up the material.

Using immunoSEQ multiplex PCR, the repertoire was profiled, and TCRdb retains in-frame clones only, with some absent. Of some 40,000 clones in the sample, more than 75% were seen once. This chain links TRBV14 with TRBJ1-1, with 8 bases aligning to TRBD1. This clonotype originated in a human donor in a cohort sampled during active COVID-19. Source material: peripheral blood. The CDR3 nucleotides are TGTGCCAGCAGCCAAGACAGGGGGCGAAACACTGAAGCTTTCTTT. It yields the protein CASSQDRGRNTEAFF.